This T cell receptor beta chain was sequenced for a study of shared clonotypes between healthy human individuals. This clone was seen a handful of times. The trim removed 11 bases at V and 6 bases at J, leaving 9 bases unmatched. This CDR3 comprises 12 residues. Germline V gene lookup returns CDR1 MNHNY and CDR2 SVGAGI (reference sequence). Libraries were prepared by immunoSEQ multiplex PCR; TCRdb keeps only in-frame clonotypes and omits some of them. The sample holds approximately 1.1 million clones, about four fifths seen once. The rearrangement uses TRBV6-6 and TRBJ2-7; TRBD2 matches at 8 bases. Source material: memory CD4+ T cells from PBMCs. This sample's subset: CD45RA-negative fraction. The receptor's source is a man younger than 35 in good health. Some clones in this sample may be carry-over from other donors' samples. CDR3 DNA: TGTGCCGCCAGCGGGAGAGGCCTCGAGCAGTACTTC. It encodes CAASGRGLEQYF.